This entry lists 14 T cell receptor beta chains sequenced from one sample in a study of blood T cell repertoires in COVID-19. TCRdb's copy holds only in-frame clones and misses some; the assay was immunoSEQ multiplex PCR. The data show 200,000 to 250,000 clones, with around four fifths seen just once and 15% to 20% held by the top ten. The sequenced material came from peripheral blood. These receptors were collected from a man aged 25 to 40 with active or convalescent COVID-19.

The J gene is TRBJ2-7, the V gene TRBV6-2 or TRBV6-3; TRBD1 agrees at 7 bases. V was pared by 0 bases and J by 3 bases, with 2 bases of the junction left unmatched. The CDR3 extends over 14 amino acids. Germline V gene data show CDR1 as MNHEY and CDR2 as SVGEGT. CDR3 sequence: CASSYSGTVYEQYF. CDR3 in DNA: TGTGCCAGCAGTTACTCTGGGACAGTCTACGAGCAGTACTTC.

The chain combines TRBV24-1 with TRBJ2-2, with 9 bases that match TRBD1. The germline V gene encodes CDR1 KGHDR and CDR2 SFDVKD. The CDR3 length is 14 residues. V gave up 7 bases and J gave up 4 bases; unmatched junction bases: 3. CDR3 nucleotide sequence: TGTGCCACCAGGGGACAGGGAACCACCGGGGAGCTGTTTTTT. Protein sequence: CATRGQGTTGELFF.

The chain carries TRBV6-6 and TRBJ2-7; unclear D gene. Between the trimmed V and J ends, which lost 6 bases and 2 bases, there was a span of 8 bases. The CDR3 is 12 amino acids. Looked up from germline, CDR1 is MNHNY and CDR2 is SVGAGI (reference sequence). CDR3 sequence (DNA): TGTGCCAGCAGGGTCAGAACCTACGAGCAGTACTTC. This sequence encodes CASRVRTYEQYF.

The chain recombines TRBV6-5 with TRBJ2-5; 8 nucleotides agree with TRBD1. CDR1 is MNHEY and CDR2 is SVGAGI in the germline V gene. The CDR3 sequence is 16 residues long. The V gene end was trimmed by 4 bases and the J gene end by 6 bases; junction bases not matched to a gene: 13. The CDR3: CASSSRSRTGKKTQYF. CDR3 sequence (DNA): TGTGCCAGCAGTTCTCGCTCCAGGACAGGGAAAAAGACCCAGTACTTC.

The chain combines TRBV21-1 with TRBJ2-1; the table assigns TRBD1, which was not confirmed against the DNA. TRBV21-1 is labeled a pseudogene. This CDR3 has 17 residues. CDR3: CASSKVRSAGRGHEQFF. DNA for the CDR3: TGTGCCAGCAGCAAAGTCCGCTCGGCGGGAAGGGGGCATGAGCAGTTCTTC.

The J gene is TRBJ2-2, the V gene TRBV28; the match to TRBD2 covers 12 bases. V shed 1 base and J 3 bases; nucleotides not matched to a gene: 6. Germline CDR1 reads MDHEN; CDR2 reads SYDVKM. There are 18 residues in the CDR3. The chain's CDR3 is CASSLSVGTSGHTGELFF. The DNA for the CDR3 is TGTGCCAGCAGTTTATCGGTCGGGACTAGCGGGCACACCGGGGAGCTGTTTTTT.

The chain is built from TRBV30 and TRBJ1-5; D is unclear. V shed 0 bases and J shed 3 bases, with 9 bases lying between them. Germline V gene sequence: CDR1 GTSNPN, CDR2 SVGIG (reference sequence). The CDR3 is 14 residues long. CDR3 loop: CAWSVAASNQPQHF. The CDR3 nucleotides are TGTGCCTGGAGTGTGGCAGCGTCCAATCAGCCCCAGCATTTT.

CDR3 loop: CASSPRGGWYEQYF. The CDR3 coding sequence is TGTGCCAGCAGTCCCCGGGGGGGGTGGTACGAGCAGTACTTC. The rearrangement links TRBV28 to TRBJ2-7; 8 bases line up with TRBD2. In germline, CDR1 is MDHEN, CDR2 SYDVKM. The CDR3 sequence is 14 residues long. V gave up 5 bases and J gave up 4 bases; unmatched junction bases: 7. Supplemented by reference TRBV28 and TRBJ2-7, the full variable domain reads DVKVTQSSRYLVKRTGEKVFLECVQDMDHENMFWYRQDPGLGLRLIYFSYDVKMKEKGDIPEGYSVSREKKERFSLILESASTNQTSMYLCASSPRGGWYEQYFGPGTRLTVT.

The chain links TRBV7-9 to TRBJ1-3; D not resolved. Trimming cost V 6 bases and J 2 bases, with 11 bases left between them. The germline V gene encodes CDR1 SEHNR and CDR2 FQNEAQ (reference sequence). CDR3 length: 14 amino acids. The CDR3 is CASRVHGAGNTIYF. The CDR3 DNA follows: TGTGCCAGCAGGGTGCACGGTGCTGGAAACACCATATATTTT.

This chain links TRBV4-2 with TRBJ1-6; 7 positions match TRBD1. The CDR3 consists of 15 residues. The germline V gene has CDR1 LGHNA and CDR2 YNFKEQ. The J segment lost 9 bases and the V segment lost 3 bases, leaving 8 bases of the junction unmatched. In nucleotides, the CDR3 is TGTGCCAGCAGCCACCGACAGGGTGGCGGTTCACCCCTCCACTTT. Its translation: CASSHRQGGGSPLHF.

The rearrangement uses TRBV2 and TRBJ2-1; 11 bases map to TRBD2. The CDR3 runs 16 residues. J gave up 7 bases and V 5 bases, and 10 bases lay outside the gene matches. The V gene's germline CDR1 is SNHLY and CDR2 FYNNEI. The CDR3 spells CASSQQTSGSLNEQFF. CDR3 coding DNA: TGTGCCAGCAGTCAGCAAACTAGCGGGAGTTTGAATGAGCAGTTCTTC. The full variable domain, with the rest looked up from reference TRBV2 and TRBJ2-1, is EPEVTQTPSHQVTQMGQEVILRCVPISNHLYFYWYRQILGQKVEFLVSFYNNEISEKSEIFDDQFSVERPDGSNFTLKIRSTKLEDSAMYFCASSQQTSGSLNEQFFGPGTRLTVL.

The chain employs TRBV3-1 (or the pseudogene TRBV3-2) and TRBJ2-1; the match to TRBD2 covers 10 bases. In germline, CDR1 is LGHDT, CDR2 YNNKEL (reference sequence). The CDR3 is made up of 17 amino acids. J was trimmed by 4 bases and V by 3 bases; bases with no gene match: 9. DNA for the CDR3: TGTGCCAGCAGCCATCGCAGGGCTAGCGGGGGTTACAATGAGCAGTTCTTC. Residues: CASSHRRASGGYNEQFF.

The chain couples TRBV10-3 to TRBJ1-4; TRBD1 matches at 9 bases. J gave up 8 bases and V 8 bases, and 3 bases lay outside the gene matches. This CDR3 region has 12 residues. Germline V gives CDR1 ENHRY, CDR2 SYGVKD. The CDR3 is CAIGTGREKLFF. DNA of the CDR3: TGTGCCATCGGGACAGGGAGGGAAAAACTGTTTTTT.

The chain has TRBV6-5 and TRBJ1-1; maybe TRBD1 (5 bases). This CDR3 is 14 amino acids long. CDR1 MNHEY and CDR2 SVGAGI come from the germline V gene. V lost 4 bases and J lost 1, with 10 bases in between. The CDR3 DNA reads TGTGCCAGCAGTTCGGACACCCAGAACACTGAAGCTTTCTTT. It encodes CASSSDTQNTEAFF.